The clone carrying this TCR beta chain showed up just a few times. The CDR3 is made up of 12 amino acids. The germline gives CDR1 MNHNS, CDR2 SASEGT. V was shortened by 3 bases and J by 4 bases, with 6 bases between the two germline ends. This specimen comes from a study of OX40 agonist ivuxolimab in advanced cancers. Profiling relied on immunoSEQ multiplex PCR, and the TCRdb table lists in-frame clones only, not all of them. This sample has around 110,000 clones; around 95% occur once, and the top ten carry 0.15% to 0.16%. Sequenced here: CD4+ or CD8+ T cells sorted from blood, sampled in a trial of the OX40 agonist ivuxolimab. V and J are TRBV6-1 and TRBJ2-5; no clear D. This receptor was taken from an adult with an advanced solid tumor such as melanoma, head and neck, liver or kidney cancer. For the CDR3, the DNA is TGTGCCAGCAGTGATGTGCTAGAGACCCAGTACTTC. Translation gives CASSDVLETQYF.